This T cell receptor (beta chain) was recorded in a study of CD8+CD57+ T cells in acquired aplastic anemia. For the study at large: Mean DNA quantity obtained from sorted CD4+ and CD8+ cells was about 3 ug. General observations from the study: Almost 30 sequences, all CD8+ CDR3, were shared between patients and controls.

The study profiled TCR beta VDJ and CDR3 using genomic DNA as template. TCRdb reanalysed the reads using MiXCR and keeps one entry per CDR3 protein. The sample includes 100,000 to 150,000 distinct CDR3 sequences, 41% of them seen just once. Trimming removed 6 bases from V and 4 bases from J, with 7 bases in between. Germline V gene lookup returns CDR1 MNHNS and CDR2 SASEGT. The CDR3 runs to 11 residues. Many counts were recorded for this clonotype. Antigen: not known. The genes are TRBV6-1 and TRBJ2-7, with unresolved D. The receptor comes from a human donor in good health, serving as a control. Sequencing input: sorted CD4+, CD8+, or CD8+CD57+ T cells (not recorded which) from PBMCs. The CDR3 region is CASRLEYEQYF. CDR3 sequence (DNA): TGTGCCAGCAGATTGGAATACGAGCAGTACTTC.